The source of this T cell receptor (beta chain) is a study of cytomegalovirus exposure and HLA in healthy donors. Findings and caveats of the study: Reported results showed that the classifier diagnosed cytomegalovirus status with high specificity and sensitivity. Most CMV-associated TCR beta chains were later found to appear HLA-restricted. In a later analysis, HLA-associated beta chains showed higher expansion and lower generation probabilities than comparable chains.

Germline assignment: CDR1 SGHAT and CDR2 FQNNGV. V trimming: 1 base; J trimming: 1 base; junction bases outside the gene matches: 6. The CDR3 consists of 17 residues. The PCR used 60 Vbeta and 13 Jbeta primers. Measured with immunoSEQ multiplex PCR; TCRdb has only the in-frame clones, and not every one. The table records about 170,000 clones, around 73% of them present only once. This clone was detected once. Its target is unknown. Material for sequencing was PBMCs. V and J are TRBV11-2 and TRBJ2-3; 9 bases match TRBD1. The receptor's source is a woman aged 18-29 years in good health and CMV-seropositive. As DNA, the CDR3 is TGTGCCAGCAGCTTAGTGGGCTGGACAGGGGGCACAGATACGCAGTATTTT. Translating it yields CASSLVGWTGGTDTQYF.